This T cell receptor beta chain derives from a study of blood T cell repertoires in COVID-19. In the study overall: Samples representing acute and convalescent COVID-19 were sourced from the United States, Italy and Spain.

The protocol was immunoSEQ multiplex PCR, while the TCRdb copy is restricted to in-frame clones and leaves out a portion. This table holds about 230,000 clones, about 86% found once. CDR1 MNHEY and CDR2 SVGAGI come from the germline V gene. V dropped 6 bases and J dropped 7; count of bases not matched to a gene: 10. This CDR3 has 15 amino acids. The sequenced sample consisted of peripheral blood. The clonotype comes from a man older than 75 with acute or convalescent COVID-19. The chain is built from TRBV6-5 and TRBJ1-5; 9 positions agree with TRBD1. The CDR3 DNA sequence: TGTGCCAGCAGCGATAACAGGGGGCGCCGGCAGCCCCAGCATTTT. Translating gives CASSDNRGRRQPQHF.